The T cell receptor (beta chain) under discussion was sequenced for a study of early T cells in non-severe SARS-CoV-2 infection (dated by TCRdb to about 2021). General notes on the study: Bulk RNA from unsorted whole blood was used for TCR sequencing, so alpha and beta chains could not be paired. Points the paper makes about the study in general: VDJdb matching was skewed toward anti-spike CD8 responses and likely underestimated virus-specific expansions, missing private and CD4 specificities.

V gives up 1 base and J gives up 3 bases, and the segment between their germline ends measures 13 bases. Via the germline V gene (reference sequence), CDR1 is DFQATT and CDR2 SNEGSKA. The CDR3 runs 15 amino acids, cysteine and phenylalanine included. The sequence is cut down to CDR3 DNA, 45 bases in frame from base 1. Set within a cohort of healthcare workers in London, UK, this nested case-control study involved weekly PCR testing of nasopharyngeal swabs along with blood sampling. Healthcare workers were recruited between 23 and 31 March 2020, during the week of the UK lockdown, and were followed weekly for up to roughly 15 weeks. The receptor library was made with 5' RACE. Sequencing was carried out with a NextSeq 500. To correct for sequencing error and PCR bias, the TCR library protocol tagged individual cDNA molecules with unique molecular identifiers. Both TCR alpha and beta chains were sequenced, and tight co-correlation was observed between alpha and beta sequence abundances in each sample. The original methods were these. Decombinator V4 was used to annotate TCR sequences for V gene, J gene and CDR3. TCRs were defined as expanded if a significant change between any two time points was detected under a Poisson model with p below 0.0001. Abundances of TCRs were expressed as counts per million after normalisation to the total number of TCRs sequenced in each sample. MAIT TCRs were defined by TRAV1-2 paired with TRAJ12, TRAJ20 or TRAJ33, and iNKT TCRs by TRAV10 paired with TRAJ18. VDJdb, accessed on 1 November 2021, was searched for TCRs annotated for CMV, EBV and SARS-CoV-2, and TCRs annotated for more than one antigen were excluded. TCRdb itself trimmed the public reads at Q25 with fastp, ran MiXCR and retained productive beta chains. Every entry covers one CDR3 protein and lists the most common genes and DNA from its rows. These V and J calls are TCRdb output, not the study's own analysis. This sample gives more than 15,000 distinct CDR3 sequences in total; approximately 5.4% of them show up just once. The ten largest clones take up 6.7% of the sample.

This clonotype was detected only a few times. The specificity of this receptor is unknown. No clone much larger than this one lies a single base away; base qualities are absent. This clonotype originated in an adult who was a healthcare worker with PCR-confirmed SARS-CoV-2 infection or an uninfected control (not recorded which). The sequence joins TRBV20-1 to TRBJ2-4, with the D gene too uncertain to name. The sample taken for sequencing was whole blood. The CDR3 protein is CSARAPSVVKNIQYF. The DNA sequence follows: TGCAGTGCTAGAGCGCCTAGTGTTGTCAAAAACATTCAGTACTTC.